The T cell receptor beta chain described here comes from a study of cytomegalovirus exposure and HLA in healthy donors. Overall study findings and caveats: The study designated some 180 TCR beta chains cytomegalovirus-associated.

PCR involved 60 Vbeta and 13 Jbeta primers. Here immunoSEQ multiplex PCR was the method, and the copy in TCRdb shows in-frame clones only, minus some. The sample lists approximately 180,000 clones; just over 75% were seen once. The V gene end was trimmed by 5 bases and the J gene end by 10 bases; junction bases not matched to a gene: 10. Germline loops: CDR1 SGHTA, CDR2 FQGNSA. CDR3 length: 15 residues. A remark on this clone: Its specificity is unknown.

J is TRBJ1-6 and V is TRBV7-2, with TRBD1 matching over 8 bases. The origin of this receptor is a woman aged 30 to 39 in good health and CMV-seropositive. Sequencing was done on a sample of PBMCs. The CDR3 nucleotides are TGTGCCAGCAGCGGGAGGACAGGGAAGGAATCACCCCTCCACTTT. It yields the protein CASSGRTGKESPLHF.